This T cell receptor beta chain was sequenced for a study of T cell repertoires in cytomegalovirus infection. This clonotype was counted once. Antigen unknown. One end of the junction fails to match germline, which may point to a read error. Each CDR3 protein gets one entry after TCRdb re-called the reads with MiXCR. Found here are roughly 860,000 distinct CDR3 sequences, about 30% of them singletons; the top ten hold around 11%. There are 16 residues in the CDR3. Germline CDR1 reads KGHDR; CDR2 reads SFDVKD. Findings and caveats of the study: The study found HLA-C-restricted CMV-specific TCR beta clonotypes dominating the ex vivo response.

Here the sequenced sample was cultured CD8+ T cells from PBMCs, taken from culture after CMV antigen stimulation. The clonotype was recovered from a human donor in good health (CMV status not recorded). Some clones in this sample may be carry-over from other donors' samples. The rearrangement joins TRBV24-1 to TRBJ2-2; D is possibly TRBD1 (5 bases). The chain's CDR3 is CATSGLARVNAGELFF. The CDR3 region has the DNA TGTGCCACCAGTGGACTGGCCAGGGTGAACGCCGGGGAGCTGTTTTTT.